This is a list of T cell receptor beta chains from one sample in a study of long-term antiretroviral therapy in people with HIV. Measured with immunoSEQ multiplex PCR; TCRdb has only the in-frame clones, and not every one. The data contain 20,000 to 25,000 clones, over 70% of them seen just once; the ten biggest clones take up about 15%. Sequenced here: unsorted PBMCs, sampled 2.9 years after starting antiretroviral therapy. These receptors all come from a woman aged 25 to 39 with HIV. The CDR3 runs from the conserved cysteine through the conserved F or W. Each record gives: V gene, D gene, J gene, clone size, CDR3 protein, CDR3 DNA. The D gene is left open where the match is weak. Only some rows state a clone size, as once, few, many or a class for expanded clones.

>TRBV29-1|TRBD2|TRBJ2-3|NA
CSGGGGARTDTQYF
TGCAGCGGCGGGGGAGGGGCTCGCACAGATACGCAGTATTTT
>TRBV6-5|NA|TRBJ1-4|NA
CASSRGAGSFEKLFF
TGTGCCAGCAGCCGGGGAGCGGGGTCCTTTGAAAAACTGTTTTTT
>TRBV19|TRBD1|TRBJ2-2|NA
CASTDRVRATGELFF
TGTGCCAGTACCGACAGGGTTCGGGCCACCGGGGAGCTGTTTTTT
>TRBV14|NA|TRBJ2-2|NA
CASSQGLNTGELFF
TGTGCCAGCAGCCAAGGTCTTAACACCGGGGAGCTGTTTTTT
>TRBV19|TRBD1|TRBJ1-2|NA
CASKDRSWYGYTF
TGTGCCAGTAAGGACAGGTCATGGTATGGCTACACCTTC
>TRBV21-1|NA|TRBJ1-4|NA
CASSPREGKANEKLFF
TGTGCCAGCAGCCCCCGGGAGGGAAAGGCTAATGAAAAACTGTTTTTT
>TRBV30|NA|TRBJ1-5|NA
CAWSDGSNQPQHF
TGTGCCTGGAGTGACGGTAGCAATCAGCCCCAGCATTTT
>TRBV5-1|NA|TRBJ1-2|NA
CARSLGGGYTF
TGCGCCAGGTCACTCGGTGGTGGCTACACCTTC
>TRBV5-1|NA|TRBJ1-3|few
CASSLFGNTIYF
TGCGCCAGCAGCCTGTTTGGAAACACCATATATTTT
>TRBV14|NA|TRBJ2-1|NA
CASSQDPNVGGPNEQFF
TGTGCCAGCAGCCAAGACCCTAATGTGGGGGGACCCAATGAGCAGTTCTTC
>TRBV27|NA|TRBJ1-5|NA
CASSFQGMNQPQHF
TGTGCCAGCAGTTTCCAGGGTATGAATCAGCCCCAGCATTTT
>TRBV10-2|NA|TRBJ1-3|NA
CASSDGISGNTIYF
TGCGCCAGCAGTGATGGAATCTCGGGAAACACCATATATTTT
>TRBV5-1|NA|TRBJ1-1|NA
CASSLSYRVNTEAFF
TGCGCCAGCAGCTTGAGTTACAGGGTGAACACTGAAGCTTTCTTT
>TRBV2|NA|TRBJ1-6|NA
CASSGTSPLHF
TGTGCCAGCAGTGGAACGTCACCCCTCCACTTT
>TRBV7-2|NA|TRBJ1-5|NA
CASSLVGGDSNQPQHF
TGTGCCAGCAGCTTAGTGGGAGGGGATAGCAATCAGCCCCAGCATTTT
>TRBV5-1|NA|TRBJ2-3|NA
CASSLSGNTDTQYF
TGCGCCAGCAGCTTGAGCGGTAACACAGATACGCAGTATTTT
>TRBV11-2|NA|TRBJ1-6|NA
CASSLARGSSYNSPLHF
TGTGCCAGCAGCTTAGCTCGGGGCTCATCCTATAATTCACCCCTCCACTTT
>TRBV10-3|TRBD1|TRBJ1-2|NA
CAISESRTGYGYGYTF
TGTGCCATCAGTGAATCCCGGACAGGGTATGGCTATGGCTACACCTTC
>TRBV7-3|TRBD2|TRBJ2-3|NA
CASSLGRGGTDTQYF
TGTGCCAGCAGCTTGGGGCGGGGGGGCACAGATACGCAGTATTTT
>TRBV28|TRBD1|TRBJ1-1|NA
CASSFGQGGTEAFF
TGTGCCAGCAGTTTCGGACAGGGAGGCACTGAAGCTTTCTTT
>TRBV5-1|TRBD1|TRBJ1-3|NA
CASTRGAGSGNTIYF
TGCGCCAGCACCAGGGGGGCAGGCTCTGGAAACACCATATATTTT
>TRBV27|NA|TRBJ1-1|NA
CASSPPPAGVGLNTEAFF
TGTGCCAGCAGTCCGCCCCCCGCGGGGGTGGGCTTGAACACTGAAGCTTTCTTT
>TRBV6-6|NA|TRBJ2-2|NA
CASSPPGQNTGELFF
TGTGCCAGCAGTCCTCCGGGACAGAACACCGGGGAGCTGTTTTTT
>TRBV29-1|NA|TRBJ2-1|NA
CSVTVLMEQFF
TGCAGCGTGACGGTCTTGATGGAGCAGTTCTTC
>TRBV18|NA|TRBJ2-5|NA
CASSRSDRQETQYF
TGTGCCAGCTCACGCTCTGATCGCCAAGAGACCCAGTACTTC
>TRBV19|TRBD1|TRBJ2-1|once
CASNQRTGGYNEQFF
TGTGCCAGTAATCAGCGGACAGGGGGCTACAATGAGCAGTTCTTC
>TRBV5-5|NA|TRBJ2-1|NA
CASSLASEGLANEQFF
TGTGCCAGCAGCTTGGCGTCGGAGGGACTCGCCAATGAGCAGTTCTTC
>TRBV4-1|NA|TRBJ1-1|NA
CASSQVLGTGGEAFF
TGCGCCAGCAGCCAAGTTCTAGGGACGGGTGGTGAAGCTTTCTTT
>TRBV30|NA|TRBJ1-3|NA
CAWSVQALRSGNTIYF
TGTGCCTGGAGTGTACAGGCCCTGAGATCTGGAAACACCATATATTTT
>TRBV7-2|NA|TRBJ2-1|NA
CASSLVSGGRYNEQFF
TGTGCCAGCAGCTTAGTCTCAGGAGGGCGTTACAATGAGCAGTTCTTC
>TRBV5-4|NA|TRBJ1-1|NA
CASSWQNTEAFF
TGTGCCAGCAGCTGGCAGAACACTGAAGCTTTCTTT
>TRBV4-1|NA|TRBJ1-6|once
CASSLGTTPLHF
TGCGCCAGCAGCCTGGGGACGACACCCCTCCACTTT
>TRBV5-6|NA|TRBJ1-1|NA
CASSLAHRVNTEAFF
TGTGCCAGCAGCTTGGCCCATCGGGTGAACACTGAAGCTTTCTTT
>TRBV4-1|NA|TRBJ2-2|NA
CASSQGGGTGELFF
TGCGCCAGCAGCCAAGGAGGGGGAACCGGGGAGCTGTTTTTT
>TRBV5-1|NA|TRBJ1-5|NA
CASSLAGDQPQHF
TGCGCCAGCAGCTTGGCGGGGGATCAGCCCCAGCATTTT
>TRBV7-9|NA|TRBJ2-5|NA
CASHPAGTAQETQYF
TGTGCCAGCCACCCCGCCGGGACGGCGCAAGAGACCCAGTACTTC
>TRBV10-2|NA|TRBJ2-5|NA
CASSEVGRLKTQYF
TGCGCCAGCAGTGAGGTCGGCCGACTAAAGACCCAGTACTTC
>TRBV28|TRBD1|TRBJ1-2|once
CASSQGGYGYTF
TGTGCCAGCAGTCAGGGGGGCTATGGCTACACCTTC
>TRBV23-1|NA|TRBJ1-4|NA
CASSAHRELGITNEKLFF
TGCGCCAGCAGCGCACACAGGGAATTGGGCATAACTAATGAAAAACTGTTTTTT
>TRBV9|TRBD1|TRBJ1-4|NA
CASSAWTGGDEKLFF
TGTGCCAGCAGCGCCTGGACAGGGGGCGATGAAAAACTGTTTTTT
>TRBV5-6|NA|TRBJ2-4|NA
CASSWGAGLQYF
TGTGCCAGCAGCTGGGGGGCGGGTCTCCAGTACTTC
>TRBV5-1|TRBD2|TRBJ2-5|NA
CASSWLAGDGETQYF
TGCGCCAGCAGCTGGTTAGCGGGGGACGGGGAGACCCAGTACTTC
>TRBV18|NA|TRBJ2-5|once
CASTVLYQETQYF
TGTGCCAGCACCGTCTTGTACCAAGAGACCCAGTACTTC
>TRBV7-2|NA|TRBJ2-6|NA
CARTFGFSGANVLTF
TGTGCCAGAACCTTCGGGTTTTCTGGGGCCAACGTCCTGACTTTC
>TRBV10-3|NA|TRBJ2-7|NA
CAISGDSFEQYF
TGTGCCATCAGCGGCGACAGTTTCGAGCAGTACTTC
>TRBV11-2|NA|TRBJ1-1|NA
CASTSDSPSLNTEAFF
TGTGCCAGTACCTCGGACAGCCCGTCCCTGAACACTGAAGCTTTCTTT
>TRBV7-2|NA|TRBJ2-5|NA
CASSFRQYQETQYF
TGTGCCAGCAGCTTCCGGCAGTACCAAGAGACCCAGTACTTC
>TRBV9|NA|TRBJ2-3|NA
CASSVGLETDTQYF
TGTGCCAGCAGCGTAGGCCTAGAAACAGATACGCAGTATTTT
>TRBV15|NA|TRBJ2-2|NA
CATSSFGAGELFF
NA
>TRBV6-5|NA|TRBJ1-1|NA
CASSYLAGEAFF
TGTGCCAGCAGTTACTTGGCGGGTGAAGCTTTCTTT
>TRBV5-6|NA|TRBJ2-2|NA
CASSLSRDAGELFF
TGTGCCAGCAGCTTGTCAAGGGACGCCGGGGAGCTGTTTTTT
>TRBV19|TRBD1|TRBJ1-5|NA
CASRDRVSNQPQHF
TGTGCCAGTAGGGACAGGGTTAGCAATCAGCCCCAGCATTTT
>TRBV30|NA|TRBJ1-1|NA
CAWSVASGAFF
TGTGCCTGGAGTGTAGCCTCCGGGGCTTTCTTT